One sample yielded the 20 T cell receptor beta chains listed below, sequenced in a study of cytomegalovirus exposure and HLA in healthy donors. Primers: 60 Vbeta forward and 13 Jbeta reverse. The protocol was immunoSEQ multiplex PCR, while the TCRdb copy is restricted to in-frame clones and leaves out a portion. This table holds under 130,000 clones, approximately 72% found once. Sequencing was performed on PBMCs. The receptors derive from a woman between 50 and 59 years old in good health and CMV-seronegative.

The chain links TRBV27 to TRBJ1-4; D is perhaps TRBD1 (6 bases). Germline V gene data show CDR1 as MNHEY and CDR2 as SMNVEV (reference sequence). This CDR3 is 14 amino acids long. V lost 5 bases and J 8 bases, leaving 15 bases between the germline ends. The CDR3 here is CASSNTGYEEKLFF. CDR3 nucleotide sequence: TGTGCCAGCAGTAATACAGGGTATGAGGAAAAACTGTTTTTT.

The chain recombines TRBV5-1 with TRBJ1-1, with TRBD1 as a possible D gene (6 bases). The CDR3 is made up of 13 amino acids. Germline CDR1 reads SGHRS; CDR2 reads YFSETQ. V lost 6 bases, J lost 1 base, and 10 bases lay in between. As DNA, the CDR3 is TGCGCCAGCACAACAGGGTCGAACACTGAAGCTTTCTTT. Translation gives CASTTGSNTEAFF.

In its sample, this clone was seen a few times. The V gene is TRBV6-4, the J gene TRBJ2-7; D is unresolved. Germline V CDR1 and CDR2: MRHNA, SNTAGT. Trimming shortened V by 6 bases and J by 3 bases, and 9 bases separated the two germline ends. The CDR3 sequence is 12 residues long. CDR3 DNA sequence: TGTGCCAGCAGGTGTGTCAGCTACGAGCAGTACTTC. This translates into CASRCVSYEQYF.

The chain carries TRBV10-1 and TRBJ2-7; TRBD2 aligns across 9 bases. Germline assignment: CDR1 WNHNN and CDR2 SYGVQD (reference sequence). The J segment lost 6 bases and the V segment lost 6 bases, leaving 12 bases of the junction unmatched. There are 15 residues in the CDR3. CDR3 DNA: TGCGCCAGCAGAAAGTCGACTAGCGGACTAACCGAGCAGTACTTC. Amino acid sequence: CASRKSTSGLTEQYF.

This clone was seen once. The J gene is TRBJ2-2, the V gene TRBV27, with D unclear. Per the germline V gene, CDR1 is MNHEY and CDR2 is SMNVEV (reference sequence). The V and J ends lost 6 bases and 3 bases respectively, with 11 bases between them. The CDR3 is 14 amino acids. The CDR3 DNA is TGTGCCAGCAGAAAACCCACGGACACCGGGGAGCTGTTTTTT. As protein: CASRKPTDTGELFF.

This rearrangement joins TRBV5-4 to TRBJ2-6, with D possibly TRBD1 on 6 matching bases. Trimming took 4 bases from V and 4 from J, leaving 6 bases between them. This CDR3 is 13 amino acids long. From germline, CDR1 is SGHNT and CDR2 YYREEE (reference sequence). The CDR3 is CASSGGGANVLTF. Here the CDR3 DNA reads TGTGCCAGCAGCGGGGGCGGGGCCAACGTCCTGACTTTC.

V gene TRBV7-2 combines with J gene TRBJ2-3; 7 bases fit TRBD1. After removal of 3 bases from V and 6 bases from J, the junction contained 6 bases not matched to a gene. The germline CDR1 and CDR2 sequences are SGHTA and FQGNSA. The CDR3 loop spans 14 amino acids. CDR3 residues: CASSFPGTVDTQYF. CDR3 DNA: TGTGCCAGCAGCTTCCCCGGGACAGTGGATACGCAGTATTTT.

This clone appeared a single time. The J gene is TRBJ2-1, the V gene TRBV10-3; D is possibly TRBD2 (5 bases). V was trimmed by 3 bases and J by 10 bases, leaving 7 bases between them. Per the germline V gene, CDR1 is ENHRY and CDR2 is SYGVKD. The CDR3 runs 11 residues. The CDR3 DNA sequence: TGTGCCATCAGTGATCGCGGGGAGCAGTTCTTC. Encoded protein: CAISDRGEQFF.

This chain connects TRBV7-6 to TRBJ2-5; D possibly corresponds to TRBD2 (5 bases). The CDR3 has 17 residues. Deletions cut 0 bases from V and 5 bases from J, with 19 bases between. The germline CDR1 and CDR2 sequences are SGHVS and FNYEAQ. Here the CDR3 DNA reads TGTGCCAGCAGCTTAGCGGGCCTGGCCTTGGGCGGGGAGACCCAGTACTTC. Its translation is CASSLAGLALGGETQYF. Variable domain in full (rest from reference TRBV7-6 and TRBJ2-5): GAGVSQSPRYKVTKRGQDVALRCDPISGHVSLYWYRQALGQGPEFLTYFNYEAQQDKSGLPNDRFSAERPEGSISTLTIQRTEQRDSAMYRCASSLAGLALGGETQYFGPGTRLLVL.

The table lists this clone with a few counts. The gene calls are TRBV2 and TRBJ2-3, with a possible D match to TRBD1 (6 bases). The CDR3 consists of 17 residues. Germline V CDR1 and CDR2: SNHLY, FYNNEI. V was shortened by 4 bases and J by 0 bases, with 17 bases between the two germline ends. CDR3 loop: CASSVGAGKVSTDTQYF. The CDR3 DNA is TGTGCCAGCAGTGTGGGGGCAGGGAAGGTAAGCACAGATACGCAGTATTTT.

V is TRBV19 and J is TRBJ2-7; 12 bases fit TRBD2. Unmatched junction bases numbered 16, after V lost 7 bases and J lost 3 bases. This CDR3 has 18 residues. CDR1 LNHDA and CDR2 SQIVND come from the germline V gene (reference sequence). CDR3 in amino acids: CASILTSRLAGEGYEQYF. CDR3 DNA sequence: TGTGCCAGTATCCTAACTTCCCGACTAGCGGGAGAGGGCTACGAGCAGTACTTC.

The chain has TRBV30 and TRBJ1-4; D gene ambiguous. V lost 0 bases and J lost 4, with 9 bases in between. CDR1 and CDR2 from the germline V gene are GTSNPN and SVGIG (reference sequence). This CDR3 region has 14 residues. The CDR3 DNA reads as TGTGCCTGGAGTGTACCGAGTTATAATGAAAAACTGTTTTTT. Translating it yields CAWSVPSYNEKLFF.

The V gene is TRBV5-6, the J gene TRBJ1-1; 7 bases align to TRBD1. Trimming took 4 bases from V and 2 from J; bases not matched to a gene: 8. CDR1 is SGHDT, CDR2 YYEEEE, per germline. CDR3 size: 15 residues. CDR3 sequence: CASSPYRGGNTEAFF. Here the CDR3 DNA reads TGTGCCAGCAGCCCGTACAGGGGAGGTAACACTGAAGCTTTCTTT.

There are a few counts of this clone. The V call is TRBV10-3, the J call TRBJ1-5; D remains unclear. This CDR3 comprises 14 residues. The germline gives CDR1 ENHRY, CDR2 SYGVKD. V shed 8 bases and J shed 3 bases, with 14 bases lying between them. The CDR3 coding sequence is TGTGCCATCCAAGACGGAGATGTCAATCAGCCCCAGCATTTT. Amino acid sequence: CAIQDGDVNQPQHF.

The chain recombines TRBV30 with TRBJ2-1; D call uncertain. Germline lookup yields CDR1 GTSNPN and CDR2 SVGIG (reference sequence). This CDR3 has 11 residues. Trimming pared 4 bases from V and 13 bases from J, leaving 14 bases between. The CDR3 sequence: CAWTDSLRQFF. The CDR3, as DNA: TGTGCCTGGACCGATAGTCTCCGTCAGTTCTTC.

The V gene is TRBV7-9, the J gene TRBJ2-3; 7 bases agree with TRBD2. Germline CDR1 and CDR2: SEHNR and FQNEAQ (reference sequence). V dropped 0 bases and J dropped 3; count of bases not matched to a gene: 3. The CDR3 runs to 15 residues. DNA of the CDR3: TGTGCCAGCAGCTTAGCCCTAGCGGCGACAGATACGCAGTATTTT. Its translation: CASSLALAATDTQYF.

This clone was seen just once. The chain joins TRBV5-1 to TRBJ2-1, with 14 bases matching TRBD2. The J segment lost 6 bases and the V segment lost 4 bases, leaving 3 bases of the junction unmatched. From germline, CDR1 is SGHRS and CDR2 YFSETQ. This CDR3 region has 15 residues. CDR3 loop: CASSPGTSGSNEQFF. The CDR3, as DNA: TGCGCCAGCAGCCCCGGGACTAGCGGGAGCAATGAGCAGTTCTTC. Filled out from reference TRBV5-1 and TRBJ2-1, the complete variable domain reads KAGVTQTPRYLIKTRGQQVTLSCSPISGHRSVSWYQQTPGQGLQFLFEYFSETQRNKGNFPGRFSGRQFSNSRSEMNVSTLELGDSALYLCASSPGTSGSNEQFFGPGTRLTVL.

The chain uses TRBV6-6 and TRBJ2-5, with D perhaps TRBD2 (7 bases). The CDR3 is 12 amino acids. Trimming removed 8 bases at V and 4 bases at J, with 11 bases between. Per the germline V gene, CDR1 is MNHNY and CDR2 is SVGAGI (reference sequence). The CDR3 is CASGGAGETQYF. CDR3 in DNA: TGTGCCAGCGGGGGGGCGGGAGAGACCCAGTACTTC.

This rearrangement joins TRBV5-1 to TRBJ2-2; TRBD2 matches 10 bases. CDR1 is SGHRS and CDR2 is YFSETQ in the germline V gene. The V gene end was trimmed by 4 bases and the J gene end by 1 base; junction bases not matched to a gene: 4. This CDR3 contains 16 residues. The CDR3 region has the DNA TGCGCCAGCAGCCAGCGGACTAGCGGGAACACCGGGGAGCTGTTTTTT. This gives the protein CASSQRTSGNTGELFF.

The chain has TRBV29-1 and TRBJ2-5; 7 nucleotides line up with TRBD2. CDR1 and CDR2 (germline): SQVTM, ANQGSEA. V lost 5 bases and J lost 5; bases outside the gene matches: 5. This CDR3 spans 12 amino acids. The CDR3 nucleotides read TGCAGCGTTCGAAGCGGGGTTGAGACCCAGTACTTC. Translation: CSVRSGVETQYF. Drawing the rest from reference TRBV29-1 and TRBJ2-5, the complete variable domain is SAVISQKPSRDICQRGTSLTIQCQVDSQVTMMFWYRQQPGQSLTLIATANQGSEATYESGFVIDKFPISRPNLTFSTLTVSNMSPEDSSIYLCSVRSGVETQYFGPGTRLLVL.